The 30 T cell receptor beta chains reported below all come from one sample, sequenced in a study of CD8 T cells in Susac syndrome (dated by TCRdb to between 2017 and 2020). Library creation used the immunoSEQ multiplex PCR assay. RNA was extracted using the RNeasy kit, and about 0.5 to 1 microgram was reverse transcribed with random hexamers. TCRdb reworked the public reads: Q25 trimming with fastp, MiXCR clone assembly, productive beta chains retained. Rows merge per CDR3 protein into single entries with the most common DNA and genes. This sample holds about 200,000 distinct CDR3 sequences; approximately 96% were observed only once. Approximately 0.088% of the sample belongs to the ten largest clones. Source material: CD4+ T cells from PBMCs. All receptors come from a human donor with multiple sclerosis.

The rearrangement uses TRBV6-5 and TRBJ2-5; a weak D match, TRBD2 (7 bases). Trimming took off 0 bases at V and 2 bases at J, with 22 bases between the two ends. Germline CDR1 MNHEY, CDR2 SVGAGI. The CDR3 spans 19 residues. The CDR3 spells CASSYSNWGGLGWQETQYF. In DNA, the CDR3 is TGTGCCAGCAGTTACTCGAATTGGGGGGGCCTTGGATGGCAAGAGACCCAGTACTTC.

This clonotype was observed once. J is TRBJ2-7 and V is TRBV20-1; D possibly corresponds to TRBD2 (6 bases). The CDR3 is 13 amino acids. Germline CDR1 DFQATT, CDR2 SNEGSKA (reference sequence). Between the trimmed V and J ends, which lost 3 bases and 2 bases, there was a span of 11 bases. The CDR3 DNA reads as TGCAGTGCTAGTTACACGGGGGCCTACGAGCAGTACTTC. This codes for CSASYTGAYEQYF.

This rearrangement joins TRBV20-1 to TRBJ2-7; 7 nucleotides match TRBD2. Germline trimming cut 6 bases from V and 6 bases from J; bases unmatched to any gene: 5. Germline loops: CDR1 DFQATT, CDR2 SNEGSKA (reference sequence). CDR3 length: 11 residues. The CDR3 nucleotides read TGCAGTGCGTGGACTAGGGGCGAGCAGTACTTC. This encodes CSAWTRGEQYF.

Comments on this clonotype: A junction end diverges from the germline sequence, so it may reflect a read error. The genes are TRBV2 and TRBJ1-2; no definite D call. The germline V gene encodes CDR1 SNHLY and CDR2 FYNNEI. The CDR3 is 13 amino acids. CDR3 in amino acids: CASSESLERGRRF. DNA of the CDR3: TGTGCCAGCAGTGAAAGTTTGGAGCGCGGAAGACGATTC.

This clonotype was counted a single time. The CDR3 DNA is TGTGCCAGCAGTGAATCGGGTTTAGCGGGAACAGATACGCAGTATTTT. Translating it yields CASSESGLAGTDTQYF. The chain carries TRBV2 and TRBJ2-3, with 8 bases lining up with TRBD2. Germline CDR1 and CDR2: SNHLY and FYNNEI. This CDR3 contains 16 residues. V shed 2 bases and J 3 bases; nucleotides not matched to a gene: 7.

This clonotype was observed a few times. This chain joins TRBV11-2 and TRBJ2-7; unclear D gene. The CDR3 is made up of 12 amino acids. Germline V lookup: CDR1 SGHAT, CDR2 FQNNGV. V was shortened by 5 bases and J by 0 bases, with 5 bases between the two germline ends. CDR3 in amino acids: CASSQTSYEQYF. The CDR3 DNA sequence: TGTGCCAGCAGCCAGACCTCCTACGAGCAGTACTTC.

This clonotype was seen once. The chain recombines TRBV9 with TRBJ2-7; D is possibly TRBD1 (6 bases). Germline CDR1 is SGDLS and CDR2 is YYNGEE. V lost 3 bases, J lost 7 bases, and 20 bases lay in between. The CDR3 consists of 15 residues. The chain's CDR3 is CASSGGQTIRGEQYF. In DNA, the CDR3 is TGTGCCAGCAGCGGGGGGCAGACTATTCGAGGGGAGCAGTACTTC.

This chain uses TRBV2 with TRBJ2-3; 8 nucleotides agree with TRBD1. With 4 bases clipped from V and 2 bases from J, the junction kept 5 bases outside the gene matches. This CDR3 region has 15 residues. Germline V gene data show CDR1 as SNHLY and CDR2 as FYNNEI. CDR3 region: CASSGQGQVTDTQYF. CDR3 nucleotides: TGTGCCAGCAGTGGACAGGGGCAGGTCACAGATACGCAGTATTTT.

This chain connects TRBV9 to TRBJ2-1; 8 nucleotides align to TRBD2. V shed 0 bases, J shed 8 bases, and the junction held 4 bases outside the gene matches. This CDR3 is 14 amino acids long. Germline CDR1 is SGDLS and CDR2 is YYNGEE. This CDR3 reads CASSVAGSGDEQFF. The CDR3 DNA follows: TGTGCCAGCAGCGTAGCTGGTAGCGGGGATGAGCAGTTCTTC.

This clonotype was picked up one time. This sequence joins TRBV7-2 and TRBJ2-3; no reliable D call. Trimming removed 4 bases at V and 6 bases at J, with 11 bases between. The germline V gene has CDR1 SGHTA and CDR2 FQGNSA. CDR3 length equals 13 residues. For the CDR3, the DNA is TGTGCCAGCAGCTCTACCTCGGCGGATACGCAGTATTTT. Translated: CASSSTSADTQYF.

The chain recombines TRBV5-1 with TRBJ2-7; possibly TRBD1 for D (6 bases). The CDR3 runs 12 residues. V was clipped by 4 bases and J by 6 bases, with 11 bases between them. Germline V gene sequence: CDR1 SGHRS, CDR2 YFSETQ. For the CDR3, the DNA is TGCGCCAGCAGCGGACGACAGGCCGAGCAGTACTTC. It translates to CASSGRQAEQYF.

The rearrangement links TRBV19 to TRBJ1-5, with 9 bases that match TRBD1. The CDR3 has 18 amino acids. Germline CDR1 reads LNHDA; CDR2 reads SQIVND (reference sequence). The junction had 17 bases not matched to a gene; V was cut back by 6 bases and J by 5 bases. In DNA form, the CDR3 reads TGTGCCAGTAGCCTAACCGGGACAGGGTTTGGGGCCGATCAGCCCCAGCATTTT. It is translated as CASSLTGTGFGADQPQHF.

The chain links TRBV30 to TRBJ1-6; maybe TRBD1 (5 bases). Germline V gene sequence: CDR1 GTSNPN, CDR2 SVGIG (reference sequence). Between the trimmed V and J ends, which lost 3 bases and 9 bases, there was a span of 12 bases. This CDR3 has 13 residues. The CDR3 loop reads CAWRGVEVSPLHF. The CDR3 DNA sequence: TGTGCCTGGAGGGGGGTAGAAGTTTCACCCCTCCACTTT.

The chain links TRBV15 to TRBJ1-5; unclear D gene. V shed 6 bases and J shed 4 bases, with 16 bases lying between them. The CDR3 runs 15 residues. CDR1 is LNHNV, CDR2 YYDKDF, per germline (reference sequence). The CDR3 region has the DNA TGTGCCACCAGAGGGCAAAGGGAACGAAATCAGCCCCAGCATTTT. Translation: CATRGQRERNQPQHF.

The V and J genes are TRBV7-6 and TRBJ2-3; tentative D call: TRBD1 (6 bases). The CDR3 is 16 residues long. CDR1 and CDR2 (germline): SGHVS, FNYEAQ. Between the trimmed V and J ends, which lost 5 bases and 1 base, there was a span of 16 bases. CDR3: CASSKGGSAGTDTQYF. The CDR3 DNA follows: TGTGCCAGCAGCAAAGGGGGTAGCGCGGGCACAGATACGCAGTATTTT.

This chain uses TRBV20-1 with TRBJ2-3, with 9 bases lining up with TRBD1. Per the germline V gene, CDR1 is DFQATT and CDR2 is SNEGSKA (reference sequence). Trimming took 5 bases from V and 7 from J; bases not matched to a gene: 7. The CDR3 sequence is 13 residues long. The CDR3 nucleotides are TGCAGTGCTGGGGGGACAGGGTTGTATACGCAGTATTTT. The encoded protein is CSAGGTGLYTQYF.

CDR3 loop: CASTTGRNTEAFF. CDR3 DNA sequence: TGTGCCAGCACCACCGGCAGGAATACTGAAGCTTTCTTT. The chain joins TRBV16 to TRBJ1-1; D call uncertain. The CDR3 has 13 amino acids. The germline V gene has CDR1 KGHSY and CDR2 FQNENV. The V end was cut by 7 bases, the J end by 5 bases, with 14 bases between. Using reference TRBV16 and TRBJ1-1 for the parts outside the CDR3, the full variable domain is GEEVAQTPKHLVRGEGQKAKLYCAPIKGHSYVFWYQQVLKNEFKFLISFQNENVFDETGMPKERFSAKCLPNSPCSLEIQATKLEDSAVYFCASTTGRNTEAFFGQGTRLTVV.

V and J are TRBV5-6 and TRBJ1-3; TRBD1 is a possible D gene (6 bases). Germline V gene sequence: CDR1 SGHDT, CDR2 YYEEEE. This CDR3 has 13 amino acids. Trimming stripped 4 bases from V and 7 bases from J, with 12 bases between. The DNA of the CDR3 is TGTGCCAGCAGCCCAGCAGACAGGAACACCATATATTTT. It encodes CASSPADRNTIYF.

CDR3 protein: CASSFASYQETQYF. The CDR3 DNA is TGTGCCAGCAGCTTTGCTAGTTATCAAGAGACCCAGTACTTC. This sequence joins TRBV13 and TRBJ2-5; D is uncertain. V gave up 3 bases and J gave up 2 bases, with 10 bases separating them. The CDR3 loop spans 14 amino acids. Germline V gene sequence: CDR1 PRHDT, CDR2 FYEKMQ (reference sequence).

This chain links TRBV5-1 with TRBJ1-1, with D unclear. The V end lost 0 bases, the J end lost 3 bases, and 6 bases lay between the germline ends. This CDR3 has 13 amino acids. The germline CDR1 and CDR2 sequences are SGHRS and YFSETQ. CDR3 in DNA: TGCGCCAGCAGCTTGGGAGATTACACTGAAGCTTTCTTT. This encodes CASSLGDYTEAFF.

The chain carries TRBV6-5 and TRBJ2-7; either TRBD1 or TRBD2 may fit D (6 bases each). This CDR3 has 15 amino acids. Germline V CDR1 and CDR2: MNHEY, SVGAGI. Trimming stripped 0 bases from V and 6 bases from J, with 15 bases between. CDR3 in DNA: TGTGCCAGCAGTTACTCGAACCCGGGGGCGGGCGAGCAGTACTTC. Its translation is CASSYSNPGAGEQYF.

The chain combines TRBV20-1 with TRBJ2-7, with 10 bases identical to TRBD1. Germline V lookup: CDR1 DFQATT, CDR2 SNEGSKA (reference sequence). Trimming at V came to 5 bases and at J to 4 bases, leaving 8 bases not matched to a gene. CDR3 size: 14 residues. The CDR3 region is CSAVDRGRGYEQYF. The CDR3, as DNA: TGCAGTGCTGTCGACAGGGGGCGCGGGTACGAGCAGTACTTC.

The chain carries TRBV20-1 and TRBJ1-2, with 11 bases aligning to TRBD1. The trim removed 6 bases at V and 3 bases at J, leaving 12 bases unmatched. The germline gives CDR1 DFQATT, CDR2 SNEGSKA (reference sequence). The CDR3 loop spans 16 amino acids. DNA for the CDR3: TGCAGTGCGAGGACAGGGGGCTCCTTTTCGCACTATGGCTACACCTTC. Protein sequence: CSARTGGSFSHYGYTF.

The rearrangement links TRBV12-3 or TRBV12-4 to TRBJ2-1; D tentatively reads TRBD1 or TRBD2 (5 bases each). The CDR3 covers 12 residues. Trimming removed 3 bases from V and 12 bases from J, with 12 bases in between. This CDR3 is CASSLGVQAQFF. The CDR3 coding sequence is TGTGCCAGCAGTTTGGGGGTACAGGCGCAGTTCTTC.

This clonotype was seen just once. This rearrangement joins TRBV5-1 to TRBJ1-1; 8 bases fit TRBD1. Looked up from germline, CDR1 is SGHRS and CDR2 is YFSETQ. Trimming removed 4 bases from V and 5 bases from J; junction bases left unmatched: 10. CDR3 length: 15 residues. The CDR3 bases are TGCGCCAGCAGCGCAGGGGGCGCGAGGAATACTGAAGCTTTCTTT. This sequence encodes CASSAGGARNTEAFF.

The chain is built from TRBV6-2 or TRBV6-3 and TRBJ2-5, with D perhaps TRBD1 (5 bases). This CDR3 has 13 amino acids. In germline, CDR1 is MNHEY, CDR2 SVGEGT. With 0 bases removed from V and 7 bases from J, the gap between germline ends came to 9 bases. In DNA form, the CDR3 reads TGTGCCAGCAGTTACTCGAAGGGGTCGACCCAGTACTTC. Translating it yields CASSYSKGSTQYF.

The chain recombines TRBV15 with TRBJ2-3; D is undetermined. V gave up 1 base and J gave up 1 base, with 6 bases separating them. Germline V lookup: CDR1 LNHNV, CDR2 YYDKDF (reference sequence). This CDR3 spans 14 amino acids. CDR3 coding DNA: TGTGCCACCAGCAGAGGTAGTGGCACAGATACGCAGTATTTT. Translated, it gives CATSRGSGTDTQYF. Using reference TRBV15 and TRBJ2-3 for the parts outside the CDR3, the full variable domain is DAMVIQNPRYQVTQFGKPVTLSCSQTLNHNVMYWYQQKSSQAPKLLFHYYDKDFNNEADTPDNFQSRRPNTSFCFLDIRSPGLGDTAMYLCATSRGSGTDTQYFGPGTRLTVL.

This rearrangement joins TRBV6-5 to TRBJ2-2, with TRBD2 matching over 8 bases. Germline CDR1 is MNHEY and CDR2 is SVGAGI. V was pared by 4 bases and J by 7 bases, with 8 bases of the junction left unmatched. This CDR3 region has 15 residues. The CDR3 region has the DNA TGTGCCAGCAGTTTGGACGGGGGGGTGTACGGGGAGCTGTTTTTT. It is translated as CASSLDGGVYGELFF.

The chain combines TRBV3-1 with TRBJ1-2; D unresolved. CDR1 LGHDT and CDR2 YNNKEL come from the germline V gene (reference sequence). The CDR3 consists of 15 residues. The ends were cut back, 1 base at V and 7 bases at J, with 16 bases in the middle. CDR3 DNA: TGTGCCAGCAGCCAAGTACGGGGTTCCCGGGGTGGCTACACCTTC. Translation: CASSQVRGSRGGYTF. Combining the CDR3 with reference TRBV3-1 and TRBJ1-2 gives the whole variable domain DTAVSQTPKYLVTQMGNDKSIKCEQNLGHDTMYWYKQDSKKFLKIMFSYNNKELIINETVPNRFSPKSPDKAHLNLHINSLELGDSAVYFCASSQVRGSRGGYTFGSGTRLTVV.

CDR3 sequence reads: CSASDRADSEQYF. In DNA, the CDR3 is TGCAGTGCTTCAGACAGAGCCGACTCCGAGCAGTACTTC. The V call is TRBV20-1, the J call TRBJ2-7; a weak D match, TRBD1 (5 bases). The V and J ends lost 5 bases and 6 bases respectively, with 17 bases between them. Germline assignment: CDR1 DFQATT and CDR2 SNEGSKA (reference sequence). CDR3 length: 13 residues.